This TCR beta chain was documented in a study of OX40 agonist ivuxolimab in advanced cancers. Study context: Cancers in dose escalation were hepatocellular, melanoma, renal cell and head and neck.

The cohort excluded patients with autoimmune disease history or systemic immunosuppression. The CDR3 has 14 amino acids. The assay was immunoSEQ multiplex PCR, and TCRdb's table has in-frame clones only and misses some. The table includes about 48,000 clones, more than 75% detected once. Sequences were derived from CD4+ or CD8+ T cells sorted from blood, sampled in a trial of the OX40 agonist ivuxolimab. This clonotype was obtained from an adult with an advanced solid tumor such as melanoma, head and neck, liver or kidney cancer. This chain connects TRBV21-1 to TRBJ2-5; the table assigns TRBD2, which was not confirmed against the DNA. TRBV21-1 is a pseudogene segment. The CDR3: CASSKEEGQETQYF. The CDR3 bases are TGTGCCAGCAGCAAAGAGGAGGGGCAGGAGACCCAGTACTTC.